This T cell receptor beta chain appears in the sequencing data of a study of response to subunit inactivated influenza vaccine. Study-wide points: Seasonal influenza vaccination, on each occasion, was suggested by the authors to recruit few new T cells.

TCRdb independently ran MiXCR on the RT-PCR reads; one entry per CDR3 protein. The data show more than 700,000 distinct CDR3 sequences, with about 20% seen just once and roughly 10% held by the top ten. V lost 0 bases and J lost 2, with 13 bases in between. Germline V gene data show CDR1 as SGHTA and CDR2 as FQGNSA. This CDR3 region has 16 residues. This clonotype has more than one count but fewer than ten. Its antigen is undetermined. This rearrangement joins TRBV7-2 to TRBJ2-5; D remains unclear. The origin of this receptor is a man over 45 who received an inactivated influenza vaccine. Material: PBMCs from blood, obtained around 5 days after vaccination. In DNA form, the CDR3 reads TGTGCCAGCAGCTTAGCGGGCCGAAATAATCAAGAGACCCAGTACTTC. Protein product: CASSLAGRNNQETQYF. The variable domain in full, completed from reference TRBV7-2 and TRBJ2-5, reads GAGVSQSPSNKVTEKGKDVELRCDPISGHTALYWYRQSLGQGLEFLIYFQGNSAPDKSGLPSDRFSAERTGGSVSTLTIQRTQQEDSAVYLCASSLAGRNNQETQYFGPGTRLLVL.